The entry below describes one T cell receptor (beta chain). The data were obtained in a study of blood T cell repertoires in COVID-19. Trimming cost V 0 bases and J 4 bases, with 13 bases left between them. Germline-derived CDR1 and CDR2 are LGHDT and YNNKEL (reference sequence). The CDR3 is made up of 15 amino acids. TCRdb keeps only in-frame clones here, not all; method: immunoSEQ multiplex PCR. The repertoire includes around 250,000 clones, around 80% of them detected once, and approximately 3.2% sits in the top ten. This TCR came from a woman in her late teens or twenties with acute or convalescent COVID-19. The sequencing sample was made of peripheral blood. The chain links TRBV3-1 (or the pseudogene TRBV3-2) to TRBJ2-7; D may be TRBD1 (5 bases). The DNA for the CDR3 is TGTGCCAGCAGCCAAGATGGGTCAGGGCAGTACGAGCAGTACTTC. Translating it yields CASSQDGSGQYEQYF.